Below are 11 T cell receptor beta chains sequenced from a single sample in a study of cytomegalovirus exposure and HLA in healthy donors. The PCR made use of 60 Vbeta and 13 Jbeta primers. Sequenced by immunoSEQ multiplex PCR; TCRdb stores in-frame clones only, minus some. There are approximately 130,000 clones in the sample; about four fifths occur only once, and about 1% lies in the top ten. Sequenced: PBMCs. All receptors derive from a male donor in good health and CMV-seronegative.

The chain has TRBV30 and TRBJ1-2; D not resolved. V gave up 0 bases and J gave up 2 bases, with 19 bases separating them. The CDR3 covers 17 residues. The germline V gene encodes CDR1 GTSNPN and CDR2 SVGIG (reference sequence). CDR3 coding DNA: TGTGCCTGGAGTGTCCGTCACAGCGGAAACTCAAACTATGGCTACACCTTC. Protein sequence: CAWSVRHSGNSNYGYTF.

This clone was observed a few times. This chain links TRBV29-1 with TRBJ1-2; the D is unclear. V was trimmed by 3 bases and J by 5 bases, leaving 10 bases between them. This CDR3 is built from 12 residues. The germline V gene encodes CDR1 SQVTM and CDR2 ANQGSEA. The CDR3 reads CSVEEVGYGYTF. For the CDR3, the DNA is TGCAGCGTTGAGGAGGTCGGTTATGGCTACACCTTC.

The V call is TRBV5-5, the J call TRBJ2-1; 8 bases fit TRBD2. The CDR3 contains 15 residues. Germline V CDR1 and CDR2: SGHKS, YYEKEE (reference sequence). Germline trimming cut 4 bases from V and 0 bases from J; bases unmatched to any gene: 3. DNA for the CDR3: TGTGCCAGCAGCCGCGGGGGGAGCTCCTACAATGAGCAGTTCTTC. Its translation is CASSRGGSSYNEQFF.

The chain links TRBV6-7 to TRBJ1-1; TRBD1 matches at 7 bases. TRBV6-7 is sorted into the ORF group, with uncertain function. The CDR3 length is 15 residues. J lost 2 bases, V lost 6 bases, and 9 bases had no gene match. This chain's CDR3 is CASSSRQGLNTEAFF. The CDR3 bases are TGTGCCAGCAGCTCTAGACAGGGATTAAACACTGAAGCTTTCTTT.

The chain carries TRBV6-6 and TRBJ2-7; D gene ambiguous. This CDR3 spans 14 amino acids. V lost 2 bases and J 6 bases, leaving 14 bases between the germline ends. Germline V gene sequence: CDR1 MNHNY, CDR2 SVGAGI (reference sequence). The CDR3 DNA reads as TGTGCCAGCAGTTACGAGCGAATCCTCGGCGAGCAGTACTTC. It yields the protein CASSYERILGEQYF.

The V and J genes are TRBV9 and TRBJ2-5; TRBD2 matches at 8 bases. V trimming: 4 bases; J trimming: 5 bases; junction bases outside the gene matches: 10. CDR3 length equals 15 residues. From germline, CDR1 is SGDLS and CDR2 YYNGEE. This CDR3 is CASSPPGGVSETQYF. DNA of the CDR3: TGTGCCAGCAGCCCCCCCGGGGGGGTTAGTGAGACCCAGTACTTC.

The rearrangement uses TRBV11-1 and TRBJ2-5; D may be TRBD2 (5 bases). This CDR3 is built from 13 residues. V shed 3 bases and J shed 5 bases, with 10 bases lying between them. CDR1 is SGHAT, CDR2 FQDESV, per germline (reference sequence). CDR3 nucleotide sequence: TGTGCCAGCAGCTTCGGGGAAGGGGAGACCCAGTACTTC. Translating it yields CASSFGEGETQYF. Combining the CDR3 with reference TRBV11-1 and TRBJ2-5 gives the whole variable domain EAEVAQSPRYKITEKSQAVAFWCDPISGHATLYWYRQILGQGPELLVQFQDESVVDDSQLPKDRFSAERLKGVDSTLKIQPAELGDSAMYLCASSFGEGETQYFGPGTRLLVL.

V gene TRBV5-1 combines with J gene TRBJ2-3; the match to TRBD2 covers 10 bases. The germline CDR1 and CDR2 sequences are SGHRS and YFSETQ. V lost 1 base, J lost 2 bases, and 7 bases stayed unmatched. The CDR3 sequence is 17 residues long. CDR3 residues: CASSLLAGESLTDTQYF. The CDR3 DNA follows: TGCGCCAGCAGCTTGCTAGCGGGGGAGTCCCTCACAGATACGCAGTATTTT.

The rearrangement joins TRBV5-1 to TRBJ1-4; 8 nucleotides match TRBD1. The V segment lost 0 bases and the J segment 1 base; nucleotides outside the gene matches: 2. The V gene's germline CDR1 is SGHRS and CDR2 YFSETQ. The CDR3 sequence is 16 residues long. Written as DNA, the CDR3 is TGCGCCAGCAGCTTGGGACAGGGGTTAACTAATGAAAAACTGTTTTTT. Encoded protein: CASSLGQGLTNEKLFF.

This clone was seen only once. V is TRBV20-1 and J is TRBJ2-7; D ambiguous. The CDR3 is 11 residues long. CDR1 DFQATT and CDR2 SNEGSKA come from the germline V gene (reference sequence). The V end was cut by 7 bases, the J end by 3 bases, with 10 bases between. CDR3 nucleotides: TGCAGTGTTCCACAGAGCTACGAGCAGTACTTC. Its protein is CSVPQSYEQYF.

The CDR3 sequence: CASGPGGIREWGTEAFF. The CDR3 nucleotides read TGTGCTAGTGGTCCGGGGGGGATAAGGGAGTGGGGCACTGAAGCTTTCTTT. This chain joins TRBV12-5 and TRBJ1-1, with TRBD1 as a possible D gene (5 bases). From germline, CDR1 is LGHNT and CDR2 FRNRAP. Trimming left V 5 bases short and J 4 bases short, with 23 bases between. The CDR3 contains 17 residues.